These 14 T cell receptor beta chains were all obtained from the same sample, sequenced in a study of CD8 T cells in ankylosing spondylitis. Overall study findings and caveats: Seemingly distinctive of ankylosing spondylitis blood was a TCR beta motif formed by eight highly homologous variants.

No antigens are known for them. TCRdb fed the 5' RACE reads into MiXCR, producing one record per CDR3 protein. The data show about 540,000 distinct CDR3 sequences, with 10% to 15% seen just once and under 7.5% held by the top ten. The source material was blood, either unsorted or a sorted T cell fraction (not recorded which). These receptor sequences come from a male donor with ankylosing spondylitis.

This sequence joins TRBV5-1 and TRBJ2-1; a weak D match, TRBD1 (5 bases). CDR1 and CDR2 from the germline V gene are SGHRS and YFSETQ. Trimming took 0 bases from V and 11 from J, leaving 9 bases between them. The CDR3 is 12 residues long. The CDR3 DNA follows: TGCGCCAGCAGCTTGGAGGGGCCCAAGCAGTTCTTC. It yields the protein CASSLEGPKQFF.

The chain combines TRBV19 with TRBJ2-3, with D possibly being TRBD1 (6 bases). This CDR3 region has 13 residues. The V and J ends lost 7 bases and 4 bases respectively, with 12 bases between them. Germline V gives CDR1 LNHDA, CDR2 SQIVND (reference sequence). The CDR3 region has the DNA TGTGCCAGTACCACCCCAGGGGCAGATACGCAGTATTTT. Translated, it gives CASTTPGADTQYF.

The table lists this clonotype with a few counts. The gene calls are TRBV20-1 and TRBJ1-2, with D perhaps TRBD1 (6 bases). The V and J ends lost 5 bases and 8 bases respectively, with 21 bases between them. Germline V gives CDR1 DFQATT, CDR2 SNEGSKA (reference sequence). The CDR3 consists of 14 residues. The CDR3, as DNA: TGCAGTGCTTCCTCCGGGACACAGTCTTACGGCTACACCTTC. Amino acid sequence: CSASSGTQSYGYTF.

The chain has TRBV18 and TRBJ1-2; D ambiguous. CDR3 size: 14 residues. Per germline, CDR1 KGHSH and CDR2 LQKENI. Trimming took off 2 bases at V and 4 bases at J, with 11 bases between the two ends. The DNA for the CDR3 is TGTGCCAGCTCACCAGTCAAGGAAACCTATGGCTACACCTTC. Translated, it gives CASSPVKETYGYTF.

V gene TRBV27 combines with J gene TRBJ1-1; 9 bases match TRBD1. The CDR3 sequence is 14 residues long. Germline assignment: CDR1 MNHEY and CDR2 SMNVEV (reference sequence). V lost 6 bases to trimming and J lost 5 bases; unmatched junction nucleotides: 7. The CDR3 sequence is CASSHGTGRTEAFF. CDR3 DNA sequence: TGTGCCAGCAGCCACGGGACAGGGAGAACTGAAGCTTTCTTT.

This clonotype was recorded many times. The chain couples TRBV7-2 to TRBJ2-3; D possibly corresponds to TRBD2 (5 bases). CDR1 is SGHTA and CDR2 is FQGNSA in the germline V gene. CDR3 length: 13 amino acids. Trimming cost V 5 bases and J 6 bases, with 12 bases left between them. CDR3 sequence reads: CASSRNGGDTQYF. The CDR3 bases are TGTGCCAGCAGCCGAAACGGCGGGGATACGCAGTATTTT.

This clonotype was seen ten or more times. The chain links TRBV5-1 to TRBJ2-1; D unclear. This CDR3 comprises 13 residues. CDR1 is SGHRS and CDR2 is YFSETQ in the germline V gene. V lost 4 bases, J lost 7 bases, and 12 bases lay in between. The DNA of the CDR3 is TGCGCCAGCAGCCTGGGTTTGGGAAATGAGCAGTTCTTC. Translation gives CASSLGLGNEQFF.

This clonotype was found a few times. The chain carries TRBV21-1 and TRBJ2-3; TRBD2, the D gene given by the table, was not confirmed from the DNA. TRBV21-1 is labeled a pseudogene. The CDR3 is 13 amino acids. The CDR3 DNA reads TGTGCCAGCAGCTACGGGAGGCCAGATACGCAGTATTTT. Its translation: CASSYGRPDTQYF.

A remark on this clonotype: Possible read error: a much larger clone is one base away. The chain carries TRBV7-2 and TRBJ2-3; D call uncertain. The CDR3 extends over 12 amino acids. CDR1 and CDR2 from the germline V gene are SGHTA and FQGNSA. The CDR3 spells CASSSPGMAQNF. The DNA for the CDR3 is TGTGCCAGCAGCTCCCCGGGTATGGCGCAGAATTTT.

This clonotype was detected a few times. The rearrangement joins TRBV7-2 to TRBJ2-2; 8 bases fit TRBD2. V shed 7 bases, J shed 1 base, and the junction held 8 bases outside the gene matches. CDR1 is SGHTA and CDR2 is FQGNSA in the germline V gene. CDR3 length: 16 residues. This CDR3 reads CASNLLGTRNTGELFF. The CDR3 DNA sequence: TGTGCCAGCAACCTACTCGGGACTAGGAACACCGGGGAGCTGTTTTTT.

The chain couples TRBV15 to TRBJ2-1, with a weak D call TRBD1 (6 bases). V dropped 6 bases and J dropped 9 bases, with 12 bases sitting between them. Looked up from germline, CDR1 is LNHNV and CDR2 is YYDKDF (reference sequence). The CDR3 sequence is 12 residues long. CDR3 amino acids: CATRDREGEQFF. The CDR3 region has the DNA TGTGCCACCAGGGACAGAGAGGGTGAGCAGTTCTTC.

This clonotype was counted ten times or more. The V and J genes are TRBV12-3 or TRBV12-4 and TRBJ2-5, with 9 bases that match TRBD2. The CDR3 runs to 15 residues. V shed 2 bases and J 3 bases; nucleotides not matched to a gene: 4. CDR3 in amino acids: CASSLLAGVKETQYF. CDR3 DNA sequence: TGTGCCAGCAGTTTATTAGCGGGAGTGAAAGAGACCCAGTACTTC.

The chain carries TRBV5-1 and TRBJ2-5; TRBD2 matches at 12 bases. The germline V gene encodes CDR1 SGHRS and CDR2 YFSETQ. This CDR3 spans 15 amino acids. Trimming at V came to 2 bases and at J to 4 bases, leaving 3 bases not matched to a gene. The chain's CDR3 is CASSFSSGRGETQYF. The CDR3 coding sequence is TGCGCCAGCAGCTTTTCTAGCGGGAGGGGAGAGACCCAGTACTTC.

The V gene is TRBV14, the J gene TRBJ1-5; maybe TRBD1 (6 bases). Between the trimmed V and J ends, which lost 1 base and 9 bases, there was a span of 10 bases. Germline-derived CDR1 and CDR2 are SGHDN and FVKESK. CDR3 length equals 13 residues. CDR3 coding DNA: TGTGCCAGCAGCCAAGGAACAGGGCGGCCCCAGCATTTT. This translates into CASSQGTGRPQHF.